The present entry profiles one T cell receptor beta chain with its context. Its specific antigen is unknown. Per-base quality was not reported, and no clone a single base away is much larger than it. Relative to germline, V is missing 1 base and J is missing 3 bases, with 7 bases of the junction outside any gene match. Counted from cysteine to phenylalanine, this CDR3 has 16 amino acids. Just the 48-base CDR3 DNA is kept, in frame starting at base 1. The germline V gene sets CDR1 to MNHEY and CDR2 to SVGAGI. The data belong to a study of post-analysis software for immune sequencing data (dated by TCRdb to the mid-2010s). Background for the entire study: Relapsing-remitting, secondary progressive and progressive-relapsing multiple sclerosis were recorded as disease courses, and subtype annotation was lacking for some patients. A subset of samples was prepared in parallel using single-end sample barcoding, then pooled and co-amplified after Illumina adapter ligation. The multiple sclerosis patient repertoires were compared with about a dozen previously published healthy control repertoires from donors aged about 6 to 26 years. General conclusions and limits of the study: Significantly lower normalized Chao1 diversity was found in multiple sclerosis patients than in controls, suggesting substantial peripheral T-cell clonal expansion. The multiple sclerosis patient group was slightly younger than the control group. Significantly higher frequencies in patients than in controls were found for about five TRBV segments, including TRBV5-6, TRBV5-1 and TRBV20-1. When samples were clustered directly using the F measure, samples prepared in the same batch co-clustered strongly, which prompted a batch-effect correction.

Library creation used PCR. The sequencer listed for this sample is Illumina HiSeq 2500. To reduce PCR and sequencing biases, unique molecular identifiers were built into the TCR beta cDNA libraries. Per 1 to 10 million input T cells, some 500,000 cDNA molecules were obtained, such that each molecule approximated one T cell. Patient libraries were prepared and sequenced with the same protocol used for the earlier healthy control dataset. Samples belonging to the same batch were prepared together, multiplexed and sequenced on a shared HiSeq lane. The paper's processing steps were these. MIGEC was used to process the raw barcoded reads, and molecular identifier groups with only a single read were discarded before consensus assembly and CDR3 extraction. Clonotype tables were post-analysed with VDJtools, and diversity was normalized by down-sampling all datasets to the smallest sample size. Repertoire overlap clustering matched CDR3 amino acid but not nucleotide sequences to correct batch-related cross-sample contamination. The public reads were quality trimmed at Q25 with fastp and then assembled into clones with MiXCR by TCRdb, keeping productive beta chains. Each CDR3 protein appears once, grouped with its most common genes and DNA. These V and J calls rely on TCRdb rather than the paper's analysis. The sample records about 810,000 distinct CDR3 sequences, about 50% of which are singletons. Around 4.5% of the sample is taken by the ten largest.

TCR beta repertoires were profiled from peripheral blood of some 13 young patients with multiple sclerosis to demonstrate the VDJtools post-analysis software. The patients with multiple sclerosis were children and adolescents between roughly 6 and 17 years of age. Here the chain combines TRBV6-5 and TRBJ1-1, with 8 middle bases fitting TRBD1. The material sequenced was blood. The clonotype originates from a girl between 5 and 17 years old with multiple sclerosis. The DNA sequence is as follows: TGTGCCAGCAGTTACTTAAGCAGGGGGCAATACACTGAAGCTTTCTTT. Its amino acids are CASSYLSRGQYTEAFF.